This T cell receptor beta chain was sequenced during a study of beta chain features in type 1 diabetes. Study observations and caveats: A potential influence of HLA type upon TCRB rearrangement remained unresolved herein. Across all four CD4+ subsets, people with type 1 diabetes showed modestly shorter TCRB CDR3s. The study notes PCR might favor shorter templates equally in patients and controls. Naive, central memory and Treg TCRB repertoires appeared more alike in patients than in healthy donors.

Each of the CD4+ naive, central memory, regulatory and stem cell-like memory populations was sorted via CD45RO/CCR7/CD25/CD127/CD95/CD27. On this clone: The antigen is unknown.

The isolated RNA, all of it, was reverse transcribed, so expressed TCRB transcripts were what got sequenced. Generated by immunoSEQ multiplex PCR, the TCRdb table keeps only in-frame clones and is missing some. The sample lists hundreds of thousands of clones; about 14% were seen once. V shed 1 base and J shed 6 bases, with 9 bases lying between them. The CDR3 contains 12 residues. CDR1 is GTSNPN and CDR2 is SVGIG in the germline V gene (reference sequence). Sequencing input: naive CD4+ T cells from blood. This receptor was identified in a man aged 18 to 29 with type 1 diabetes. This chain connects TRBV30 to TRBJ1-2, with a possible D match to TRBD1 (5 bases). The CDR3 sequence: CAWSEQGDGYTF. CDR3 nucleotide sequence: TGTGCCTGGAGTGAGCAGGGTGATGGCTACACCTTC.